This T cell receptor beta chain was sequenced during a study of blood T cell repertoires in COVID-19. Study-wide background: The origin of the acute and convalescent COVID-19 samples was the United States, Italy and Spain.

The CDR3 runs to 17 residues. Germline CDR1 is MDHEN and CDR2 is SYDVKM. V lost 3 bases and J lost 6, with 22 bases in between. In the authors' workflow: Amplification of reference gene primers provided the estimated nucleated cell counts. Sequencing used immunoSEQ multiplex PCR; TCRdb keeps in-frame clones, though not all of them. V, J and clone size are taken as reported in that table, and D and trimming were inferred from the DNA itself. The data contain about 300,000 clones, nearly 90% of them singletons. Enrolled through a virtual design, the participants were between roughly 18 and 89 years of age and came from around 25 US areas. Participants' reported clinical history set cohort assignment.

This sequence was found in a woman in her late teens or twenties with acute COVID-19. The sequencing sample was made of PBMCs or T cells enriched from blood (not recorded which). The V and J genes are TRBV28 and TRBJ2-3, with a possible D match to TRBD2 (7 bases). Written as DNA, the CDR3 is TGTGCCAGCAGTTTCTCCGGGGGGCTAGGAGGAAGGGATACGCAGTATTTT. This translates into CASSFSGGLGGRDTQYF.